The rows below give T cell receptor beta chains drawn from one sample of a study of cytomegalovirus exposure and HLA in healthy donors. This table comes from immunoSEQ multiplex PCR, and its TCRdb copy is limited to in-frame clones, with some not included. The table counts approximately 79,000 clones; 4.5% to 5% lies in the top ten. The material sequenced was PBMCs. The receptors were gathered from a man aged 40-55 years in good health and CMV-seronegative. CDR3s include the opening cysteine and the closing phenylalanine or tryptophan. D genes are given only for firm matches.

D: NA; J: TRBJ1-6; V: TRBV5-4; DNA: TGTGCCAGCAGCTTGGTGGGGCAGAATAATTCACCCCTCCACTTT; CDR3: CASSLVGQNNSPLHF
D: NA; J: TRBJ2-7; V: TRBV5-6; DNA: TGTGCCAGCAGCTCGTGGCAGACAGGTGGGAACGAGCAGTACTTC; CDR3: CASSSWQTGGNEQYF
D: NA; J: TRBJ2-7; V: TRBV13; DNA: TGTGCCAGCAGCTTGTTCGGAGGGAAACTCTACGAGCAGTACTTC; CDR3: CASSLFGGKLYEQYF
D: TRBD1; J: TRBJ2-1; V: TRBV4-2; DNA: TGTGCCAGCAGCCGAGACAGGGGCAGGGAGGAGCAGTTCTTC; CDR3: CASSRDRGREEQFF
D: TRBD1; J: TRBJ1-3; V: TRBV27; DNA: TGTGCCAGCAGTTTATACGGGGGACAGGAGAACACCATATATTTT; CDR3: CASSLYGGQENTIYF
D: NA; J: TRBJ1-3; V: TRBV7-9; DNA: TGTGCCAGCGAACCCGTCCGGGGTTCTGGAAACACCATATATTTT; CDR3: CASEPVRGSGNTIYF
D: NA; J: TRBJ2-7; V: TRBV13; DNA: TGTGCCAGCAGCTTAGACCGGTCGTACGAGCAGTACTTC; CDR3: CASSLDRSYEQYF
D: TRBD1; J: TRBJ1-1; V: TRBV5-6; DNA: TGTGCCAGCAGCTTCGGGACAGGGACTAACACTGAAGCTTTCTTT; CDR3: CASSFGTGTNTEAFF
D: NA; J: TRBJ1-3; V: TRBV4-3; DNA: TGCGCCAGCAGCCAAGATCTGGGCAGCTACTCTGGAAACACCATATATTTT; CDR3: CASSQDLGSYSGNTIYF
D: NA; J: TRBJ1-4; V: TRBV6-5; DNA: TGTGCCAGCAGCCTGGACTCCTGGGGTGAAAAACTGTTTTTT; CDR3: CASSLDSWGEKLFF
D: TRBD2; J: TRBJ2-5; V: TRBV28; DNA: TGTGCCAGCAATTCACCGGGTGGGAGGGCCGGCGAGACCCAGTACTTC; CDR3: CASNSPGGRAGETQYF
D: NA; J: TRBJ1-3; V: TRBV2; DNA: TGTGCCAGCAGTGTCGTACAGGGATCTGGAAACACCATATATTTT; CDR3: CASSVVQGSGNTIYF
D: NA; J: TRBJ1-2; V: TRBV5-6; DNA: TGTGCCAGCAGCTTGGGGGATAGGGGGATCGGCTATGGCTACACCTTC; CDR3: CASSLGDRGIGYGYTF
D: NA; J: TRBJ1-1; V: TRBV28; DNA: TGTGCCAGCAGGGAGATGAACACTGAAGCTTTCTTT; CDR3: CASREMNTEAFF
D: NA; J: TRBJ2-7; V: TRBV7-9; DNA: TGTGCCAGCAGCTTAGATGGCGGGGGCCTTTTCGAGTACGAGCAGTACTTC; CDR3: CASSLDGGGLFEYEQYF
D: NA; J: TRBJ1-5; V: TRBV5-6; DNA: TGTGCCAGCAGCAGGGACACTGATCAGCCCCAGCATTTT; CDR3: CASSRDTDQPQHF
D: NA; J: TRBJ2-7; V: TRBV18; DNA: TGTGCCAGCTCACCACCGGGGCTTCTCTACGAGCAGTACTTC; CDR3: CASSPPGLLYEQYF
D: TRBD1; J: TRBJ2-5; V: TRBV6-1; DNA: TGTGCCACCAACCCCCCGGGACAGGGACAAGAGACCCAGTACTTC; CDR3: CATNPPGQGQETQYF
D: NA; J: TRBJ1-1; V: TRBV7-2; DNA: TGTGCCAGCAGCTTAGATGTCAGGGTGGAAGCTTTCTTT; CDR3: CASSLDVRVEAFF
D: NA; J: TRBJ1-5; V: TRBV30; DNA: TGTGCCTGGAGTCTGGCAGGGGTGGCCAAGGGGCCCCAGCATTTT; CDR3: CAWSLAGVAKGPQHF
D: NA; J: TRBJ1-2; V: TRBV5-1; DNA: TGCGCCAGCAGCTTGGCCCAGGGGACCTATGGCTACACCTTC; CDR3: CASSLAQGTYGYTF
D: NA; J: TRBJ1-1; V: TRBV13; DNA: TGTGCCAGCAGCTCCCAGACAGGAGAGAACACTGAAGCTTTCTTT; CDR3: CASSSQTGENTEAFF
D: NA; J: TRBJ1-2; V: TRBV5-1; DNA: TGCGCCAGCAGCTCACAGGGAGACTATGGCTACACCTTC; CDR3: CASSSQGDYGYTF
D: TRBD2; J: TRBJ2-1; V: TRBV7-8; DNA: TGTGCCAGCAGCTCTATAGCGGGGACCTACAATGAGCAGTTCTTC; CDR3: CASSSIAGTYNEQFF
D: NA; J: TRBJ2-2; V: TRBV4-3; DNA: TGCGCCAGCAGCCAAGCAACAGGGAGTGTAGGGACCGGGGAGCTGTTTTTT; CDR3: CASSQATGSVGTGELFF
D: NA; J: TRBJ2-6; V: TRBV10-3; DNA: TGTGCCATCAGTGAGTTTACTACTGGGGCCAACGTCCTGACTTTC; CDR3: CAISEFTTGANVLTF
D: TRBD1; J: TRBJ2-3; V: TRBV5-4; DNA: TGTGCCAGCAGCGGTAACAGGGGAGATACGCAGTATTTT; CDR3: CASSGNRGDTQYF
D: TRBD1; J: TRBJ1-4; V: TRBV29-1; DNA: TGCAGCATTACCGGGACAGGGGGCGAAAAACTGTTTTTT; CDR3: CSITGTGGEKLFF
D: NA; J: TRBJ1-2; V: TRBV18; DNA: TGTGCCAGCTCCCACGCCCAGACGGTCTTCTTGGAGGGGGGCTACACCTTC; CDR3: CASSHAQTVFLEGGYTF
D: TRBD1; J: TRBJ2-3; V: TRBV4-3; DNA: TGCGCCAGCAGCCCGGACAGGGAAGGTGAGGATACGCAGTATTTT; CDR3: CASSPDREGEDTQYF
D: TRBD2; J: TRBJ2-2; V: TRBV4-3; DNA: TGCGCCAGCAGCCAGGTACTAGCGGGTCTCACCGGGGAGCTGTTTTTT; CDR3: CASSQVLAGLTGELFF
D: NA; J: TRBJ2-3; V: TRBV6-1; DNA: TGTGCCAGCAGTGAATCTGGGACTCCCTTCCCAGATACGCAGTATTTT; CDR3: CASSESGTPFPDTQYF
D: NA; J: TRBJ2-5; V: TRBV4-3; DNA: TGCGCCAGCAGCCAAGAACTAGCAGCAGAGACCCAGTACTTC; CDR3: CASSQELAAETQYF
D: TRBD1; J: TRBJ2-5; V: TRBV5-1; DNA: TGCGCCAGCAGCTTCCGGGGGACAGGGGGCGCTGAGACCCAGTACTTC; CDR3: CASSFRGTGGAETQYF
D: TRBD1; J: TRBJ1-1; V: TRBV30; DNA: TGTGCCTGGAGTGTAGGACAGGGGAACACTGAAGCTTTCTTT; CDR3: CAWSVGQGNTEAFF
D: NA; J: TRBJ2-6; V: TRBV2; DNA: TGTGCCAGCAGCCTCACGGTGGCAGCGTACTCTGGGGCCAACGTCCTGACTTTC; CDR3: CASSLTVAAYSGANVLTF
D: TRBD2; J: TRBJ2-7; V: TRBV5-1; DNA: TGCGCCAGCAGCTTTACTAGCGGAACCTACGAGCAGTACTTC; CDR3: CASSFTSGTYEQYF
D: TRBD1; J: TRBJ2-7; V: TRBV27; DNA: TGTGCCAGCATGGTACAGGGGGCTGACGAGCAGTACTTC; CDR3: CASMVQGADEQYF
D: NA; J: TRBJ2-1; V: TRBV14; DNA: TGTGCCAGCAGCCAAGTGGGTGGCGGGAAAAACAATGAGCAGTTCTTC; CDR3: CASSQVGGGKNNEQFF
D: TRBD1; J: TRBJ1-1; V: TRBV5-1; DNA: TGCGCCAGCAGCCTAGGGACAGGGGCGATGAACACTGAAGCTTTCTTT; CDR3: CASSLGTGAMNTEAFF
D: NA; J: TRBJ1-6; V: TRBV5-5; DNA: TGTGCCAGCAGCTTACAGTCCAGAGTAGATTCACCCCTCCACTTT; CDR3: CASSLQSRVDSPLHF
D: TRBD2; J: TRBJ2-6; V: TRBV27; DNA: TGTGCCAGCAGCACGCCCAGAGCGGGAGGCATCTCTGGGGCCAACGTCCTGACTTTC; CDR3: CASSTPRAGGISGANVLTF
D: NA; J: TRBJ2-5; V: TRBV7-2; DNA: TGTGCCAGCAGCACCAACAGAGGGGAGACCCAGTACTTC; CDR3: CASSTNRGETQYF
D: NA; J: TRBJ2-7; V: TRBV5-4; DNA: TGTGCCAGCAGCTTGTCCGGGAGTTACACCTACGAGCAGTACTTC; CDR3: CASSLSGSYTYEQYF
D: TRBD1; J: TRBJ1-1; V: TRBV25-1; DNA: TGTGCCAGCACCCCCCCGCCGAGGACAGGTCACATGAACACTGAAGCTTTCTTT; CDR3: CASTPPPRTGHMNTEAFF
D: NA; J: TRBJ2-3; V: TRBV6-1; DNA: TGTGCCAGCAGTGAAGCGACTCTAGATACGCAGTATTTT; CDR3: CASSEATLDTQYF
D: NA; J: TRBJ2-7; V: TRBV7-2; DNA: TGTGCCAGCAGCCGGACAATTACCTACGAGCAGTACTTC; CDR3: CASSRTITYEQYF
D: NA; J: TRBJ1-1; V: TRBV4-2; DNA: TGTGCCAGCAGCCCATCTGAGTCCCCTGAAGCTTTCTTT; CDR3: CASSPSESPEAFF
D: TRBD1; J: TRBJ2-4; V: TRBV25-1; DNA: TGTGCCAGCAGTGTACAGGGGGCTGAGGACATTCAGTACTTC; CDR3: CASSVQGAEDIQYF
D: TRBD1; J: TRBJ2-3; V: TRBV18; DNA: TGTGCCAGCTCACCACGTAAAGGAAAGAGGGGACAGGGACCCACAGATACGCAGTATTTT; CDR3: CASSPRKGKRGQGPTDTQYF
D: NA; J: TRBJ1-2; V: TRBV5-6; DNA: TGTGCCAGCAGCCCCCGGGTCCAGGGCTGGTGGGGCTACACCTTC; CDR3: CASSPRVQGWWGYTF
D: NA; J: TRBJ1-4; V: TRBV29-1; DNA: TGCAGCGTTGAGGGGCAGGGAGGAGAAAAACTGTTTTTT; CDR3: CSVEGQGGEKLFF
D: TRBD1; J: TRBJ1-5; V: TRBV2; DNA: TGTGCCAGCAGTGTAGGCACAGGGGCCCTCCAGCCCCAGCATTTT; CDR3: CASSVGTGALQPQHF
D: NA; J: TRBJ1-1; V: TRBV11-2; DNA: TGTGCCAGCAGTTGGGGCATCGCTGAAGCTTTCTTT; CDR3: CASSWGIAEAFF
D: NA; J: TRBJ1-4; V: TRBV4-3; DNA: TGCGCCAGCAGCCAAGTGCGGTTAACGGGTGAAAAACTGTTTTTT; CDR3: CASSQVRLTGEKLFF